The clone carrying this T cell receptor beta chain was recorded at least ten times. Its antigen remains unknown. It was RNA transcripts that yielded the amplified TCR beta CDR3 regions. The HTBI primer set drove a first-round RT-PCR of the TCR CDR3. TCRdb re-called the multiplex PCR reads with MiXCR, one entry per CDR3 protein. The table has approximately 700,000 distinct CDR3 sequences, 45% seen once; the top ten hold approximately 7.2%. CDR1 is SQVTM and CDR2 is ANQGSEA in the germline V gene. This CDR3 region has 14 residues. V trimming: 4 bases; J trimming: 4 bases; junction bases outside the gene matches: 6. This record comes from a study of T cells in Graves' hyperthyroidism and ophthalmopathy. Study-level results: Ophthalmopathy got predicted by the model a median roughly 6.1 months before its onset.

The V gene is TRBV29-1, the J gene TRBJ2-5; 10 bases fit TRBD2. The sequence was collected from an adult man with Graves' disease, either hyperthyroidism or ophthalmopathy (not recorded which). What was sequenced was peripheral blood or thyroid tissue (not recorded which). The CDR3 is CSVVQRGGRETQYF. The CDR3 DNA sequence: TGCAGCGTTGTTCAGCGGGGGGGCAGAGAGACCCAGTACTTC.